These 21 T cell receptor beta chains were sequenced from one sample in a study of T cells after posttransplantation cyclophosphamide. Some clones are missing from TCRdb's copy, which holds only in-frame ones; the method was immunoSEQ multiplex PCR. The data show about 24,000 clones, with none appearing a single time. Sequencing input: PBMCs. Source of these receptors: a woman aged 45-65 years in good health, CMV-negative, and a related stem cell transplant donor.

In its sample, this clone was seen many times. The V call is TRBV30, the J call TRBJ2-1; 7 positions agree with TRBD1. The CDR3 loop spans 17 amino acids. Germline values: CDR1 GTSNPN, CDR2 SVGIG (reference sequence). Trimming removed 5 bases from V and 0 bases from J; junction bases left unmatched: 13. This CDR3 reads CAWGRQGGFSSYNEQFF. In DNA form, the CDR3 reads TGTGCCTGGGGCCGACAGGGTGGATTTAGCTCCTACAATGAGCAGTTCTTC.

The table lists this clone with many counts. The gene calls are TRBV19 and TRBJ1-1; TRBD1 matches 7 bases. This CDR3 spans 15 amino acids. The V gene end was trimmed by 4 bases and the J gene end by 0 bases; junction bases not matched to a gene: 5. Germline V lookup: CDR1 LNHDA, CDR2 SQIVND (reference sequence). CDR3 DNA: TGTGCCAGTAGTAAGCAGGACAGGCTGAACACTGAAGCTTTCTTT. Translation: CASSKQDRLNTEAFF.

This clone was counted many times. The chain uses TRBV2 and TRBJ2-7; D is perhaps TRBD2 (6 bases). V was trimmed by 4 bases and J by 3 bases, leaving 13 bases between them. Germline CDR1 SNHLY, CDR2 FYNNEI. CDR3 length: 14 amino acids. CDR3 nucleotide sequence: TGTGCCAGCAGTGTGACCCCGGGACTCTACGAGCAGTACTTC. Translated, it gives CASSVTPGLYEQYF.

This clone was seen many times. The genes are TRBV27 and TRBJ2-2, with unresolved D. This CDR3 is 14 amino acids long. Germline V gene data show CDR1 as MNHEY and CDR2 as SMNVEV (reference sequence). V was trimmed by 6 bases and J by 1 base, leaving 9 bases between them. CDR3 DNA: TGTGCCAGCAGGCTAGACCAGAACACCGGGGAGCTGTTTTTT. Encoded protein: CASRLDQNTGELFF.

This clone came up many times. The rearrangement links TRBV6-1 to TRBJ2-7; the match to TRBD2 covers 11 bases. The CDR3 extends over 15 amino acids. Per the germline V gene, CDR1 is MNHNS and CDR2 is SASEGT. Germline trimming cut 7 bases from V and 6 bases from J; bases unmatched to any gene: 11. The CDR3 DNA is TGTGCCAGCACCCGGGTAGCGGGGGGGTTAGGCGAGCAGTACTTC. Amino acids: CASTRVAGGLGEQYF.

This clone has ten or more counts. The J gene is TRBJ2-1, the V gene TRBV9, with D perhaps TRBD2 (5 bases). CDR1 and CDR2 (germline): SGDLS, YYNGEE. The CDR3 has 15 amino acids. V was shortened by 0 bases and J by 6 bases, with 13 bases between the two germline ends. This CDR3 is CASSVASGHINEQFF. The CDR3 DNA sequence: TGTGCCAGCAGCGTAGCCAGCGGCCATATCAATGAGCAGTTCTTC.

The table lists this clone with many counts. This rearrangement joins TRBV7-9 to TRBJ1-5, with 8 bases identical to TRBD1. This CDR3 is 15 amino acids long. The germline V gene encodes CDR1 SEHNR and CDR2 FQNEAQ (reference sequence). The V segment lost 5 bases and the J segment 3 bases; nucleotides outside the gene matches: 6. In DNA, the CDR3 is TGTGCCAGCAGCCCCGGACAGGGAAACAATCAGCCCCAGCATTTT. This translates into CASSPGQGNNQPQHF.

This clone was found many times. This chain joins TRBV5-8 and TRBJ1-5; 7 nucleotides align to TRBD1. Trimming cost V 3 bases and J 3 bases; bases outside gene matches: 9. The CDR3 runs to 16 residues. Germline V gene sequence: CDR1 SGHTS, CDR2 YDEGEE. The CDR3 DNA sequence: TGTGCCAGCAGCTCCGGGACAGCTTTCATCAATCAGCCCCAGCATTTT. As protein: CASSSGTAFINQPQHF.

This clone was recorded at least ten times. This rearrangement joins TRBV6-6 to TRBJ2-5; 9 bases are shared with TRBD2. V lost 5 bases and J lost 0; bases outside the gene matches: 4. The CDR3 spans 15 residues. Germline V lookup: CDR1 MNHNY, CDR2 SVGAGI (reference sequence). For the CDR3, the DNA is TGTGCCAGCAGTCAGAGCGGGGGGTACCAAGAGACCCAGTACTTC. It is translated as CASSQSGGYQETQYF.

This clone was picked up many times. The rearrangement joins TRBV6-1 to TRBJ2-3; maybe TRBD1 (6 bases). The germline V gene has CDR1 MNHNS and CDR2 SASEGT. The CDR3 consists of 14 residues. V lost 10 bases, J lost 3 bases, and 17 bases lay in between. CDR3 bases: TGTGCCACAAGGGGGTCAGGGGCGACAGATACGCAGTATTTT. Protein product: CATRGSGATDTQYF.

There are many counts of this clone. The chain couples TRBV4-3 to TRBJ2-7, with D maybe TRBD1 (5 bases). Trimming removed 0 bases at V and 6 bases at J, with 12 bases between. The germline V gene encodes CDR1 LGHNA and CDR2 YSLEER. The CDR3 has 14 amino acids. The CDR3 region has the DNA TGCGCCAGCAGCCAAGACAGGGTCGGCTCCGAGCAGTACTTC. It specifies CASSQDRVGSEQYF.

This clone was seen ten or more times. J is TRBJ1-2 and V is TRBV6-1, with 7 bases that match TRBD1. With 6 bases clipped from V and 3 bases from J, the junction kept 10 bases outside the gene matches. The CDR3 runs 15 residues. The germline V gene encodes CDR1 MNHNS and CDR2 SASEGT. The CDR3 nucleotides are TGTGCCAGCAGCGCAGGGACAGCTAAGTACTATGGCTACACCTTC. This codes for CASSAGTAKYYGYTF.

This clone was observed at least ten times. V usage is TRBV29-1 and J usage is TRBJ1-2, with 8 bases fitting TRBD1. This CDR3 contains 13 residues. CDR1 is SQVTM, CDR2 ANQGSEA, per germline. V lost 8 bases to trimming and J lost 7 bases; unmatched junction nucleotides: 12. Written as DNA, the CDR3 is TGCAGCACCTTCTCCGGGACAGGTACTGGCTACACCTTC. This encodes CSTFSGTGTGYTF.

In its sample, this clone was seen many times. The chain employs TRBV10-3 and TRBJ2-3; D is unclear. CDR3 length: 16 residues. Trimming stripped 0 bases from V and 0 bases from J, with 10 bases between. The germline CDR1 and CDR2 sequences are ENHRY and SYGVKD. CDR3 sequence reads: CAISESAEPSTDTQYF. CDR3 nucleotides: TGTGCCATCAGTGAGTCGGCGGAACCTAGCACAGATACGCAGTATTTT.

This clone was picked up many times. Other DNA sequences in this specimen translate into the identical CDR3. J is TRBJ2-7 and V is TRBV9; D ambiguous. This CDR3 spans 14 amino acids. CDR1 and CDR2 from the germline V gene are SGDLS and YYNGEE. V shed 0 bases and J shed 1 base, with 8 bases lying between them. The CDR3 nucleotides read TGTGCCAGCAGCGTAGGGCTTGCTTCCTACGAGCAGTACTTC. Residues: CASSVGLASYEQYF.

In its sample, this clone was seen many times. The chain employs TRBV10-1 and TRBJ2-7; 7 bases align to TRBD2. The CDR3 is made up of 13 amino acids. Trimming removed 0 bases from V and 6 bases from J; junction bases left unmatched: 2. Germline V lookup: CDR1 WNHNN, CDR2 SYGVQD (reference sequence). CDR3 protein: CASSESGGVEQYF. CDR3 bases: TGCGCCAGCAGTGAGTCGGGGGGGGTCGAGCAGTACTTC.

The table lists this clone with many counts. The chain has TRBV9 and TRBJ2-1, with a tentative D call TRBD2 (5 bases). The CDR3 covers 17 residues. V was pared by 0 bases and J by 4 bases, with 17 bases between. Germline V gene lookup returns CDR1 SGDLS and CDR2 YYNGEE. The chain's CDR3 is CASSVGFLRETYNEQFF. CDR3 nucleotides: TGTGCCAGCAGCGTAGGCTTTTTGAGGGAGACTTACAATGAGCAGTTCTTC.

This clone was counted many times. The V and J genes are TRBV7-3 and TRBJ2-3; D is ambiguous. Deletions cut 6 bases from V and 0 bases from J, with 13 bases between. CDR3 length equals 15 residues. CDR1 SGHTA and CDR2 FQGTGA come from the germline V gene. The CDR3 is CASRLGEASTDTQYF. The CDR3 DNA is TGTGCCAGCAGGTTAGGAGAGGCTAGCACAGATACGCAGTATTTT.

This clone was counted many times. The chain uses TRBV28 and TRBJ2-1; D unresolved. The CDR3 has 12 residues. Trimming left V 2 bases short and J 7 bases short, with 6 bases between. The germline V gene encodes CDR1 MDHEN and CDR2 SYDVKM. CDR3 in DNA: TGTGCCAGCAGTTTAGTCCAGAATGAGCAGTTCTTC. It encodes CASSLVQNEQFF.

This clone was detected many times. This chain uses TRBV18 with TRBJ1-1; tentatively, D is TRBD1 (5 bases). The CDR3 is made up of 13 amino acids. The germline V gene has CDR1 KGHSH and CDR2 LQKENI. The V gene lost 5 bases and the J gene lost 7 bases, with 14 bases spanning the gap. This CDR3 is CASSSEGVREAFF. The CDR3 DNA follows: TGTGCCAGCTCATCAGAAGGGGTTCGTGAAGCTTTCTTT.

V is TRBV19 and J is TRBJ2-1; D not certain. In germline, CDR1 is LNHDA, CDR2 SQIVND (reference sequence). V dropped 4 bases and J dropped 0 bases, with 13 bases sitting between them. This CDR3 comprises 16 residues. The CDR3 DNA is TGTGCCAGTAGTAAATCGAAAAGGAGCTCCTACAATGAGCAGTTCTTC. It specifies CASSKSKRSSYNEQFF.